The next 18 T cell receptor beta chains were all read from a single sample in a study of breast tumors, draining lymph nodes, adjacent tissues. The lymph nodes were axillary draining lymph nodes from breast cancer patients. MiXCR, run by TCRdb on the multiplex PCR reads, gives a single entry per CDR3 protein. Counted here are 150,000 to 200,000 distinct CDR3 sequences, roughly 30% occurring once; the ten biggest clones make up about 3.9%. The sequenced sample was axillary lymph node tissue. These receptors were taken from a female donor with breast cancer. Some clones in this sample may be carry-over from other donors' samples.

This clonotype is categorized as medium-sized. The chain has TRBV7-2 and TRBJ1-2; D uncertain. From germline, CDR1 is SGHTA and CDR2 FQGNSA. The CDR3 spans 12 residues. The V gene lost 5 bases and the J gene lost 8 bases, with 12 bases spanning the gap. The CDR3 DNA is TGTGCCAGCAGCAACCGACAACGCGGCTACACCTTC. This translates into CASSNRQRGYTF.

This clonotype was seen more than once but under ten times. With a much larger clone just one base away, this may be a read error. The CDR3 ends on some other residue instead of the conserved phenylalanine or tryptophan, so this is likely a read error. The chain employs TRBV2 and TRBJ1-2; D is undetermined. The CDR3 loop spans 13 amino acids. Germline V gives CDR1 SNHLY, CDR2 FYNNEI. The ends were cut back, 4 bases at V and 6 bases at J, with 12 bases in the middle. This CDR3 is CASSGTAPDGYTL. CDR3 nucleotides: TGTGCCAGCAGTGGTACAGCCCCCGATGGCTACACCCTC.

This clonotype appeared many times. This chain uses TRBV2 with TRBJ2-7, with 7 bases fitting TRBD1. The CDR3 contains 13 residues. The germline V gene has CDR1 SNHLY and CDR2 FYNNEI. With V trimmed by 8 bases and J by 3 bases, 7 bases remained unmatched. The CDR3 loop reads CASGRGPGYEQYF. The CDR3, as DNA: TGTGCCAGCGGTAGGGGGCCGGGCTACGAGCAGTACTTC. The whole variable domain, remainder taken from reference TRBV2 and TRBJ2-7, is EPEVTQTPSHQVTQMGQEVILRCVPISNHLYFYWYRQILGQKVEFLVSFYNNEISEKSEIFDDQFSVERPDGSNFTLKIRSTKLEDSAMYFCASGRGPGYEQYFGPGTRLTVT.

This clonotype was counted many times. The chain is built from TRBV24-1 and TRBJ2-3, with 8 bases identical to TRBD2. Trimming removed 4 bases from V and 6 bases from J; junction bases left unmatched: 20. Germline V gene data show CDR1 as KGHDR and CDR2 as SFDVKD. The length of the CDR3 is 19 residues. The CDR3 spells CATSDPAVFGSGAGDTQYF. DNA for the CDR3: TGTGCCACCAGTGACCCGGCGGTTTTTGGTAGCGGGGCCGGGGATACGCAGTATTTT.

This rearrangement joins TRBV9 to TRBJ1-1; 7 bases are a match to TRBD1. V was clipped by 3 bases and J by 11 bases; unmatched bases: 13. Germline V gives CDR1 SGDLS, CDR2 YYNGEE. CDR3 length: 14 residues. The CDR3 DNA follows: TGTGCCAGCAGCGCCCCTGACAGGGATCTGTCGGCTTTCTTT. The encoded protein is CASSAPDRDLSAFF.

This clonotype was counted many times. This chain connects TRBV7-6 to TRBJ2-1; 11 nucleotides line up with TRBD2. V shed 1 base and J 6 bases; nucleotides not matched to a gene: 2. The CDR3 covers 15 residues. CDR1 and CDR2 from the germline V gene are SGHVS and FNYEAQ. The CDR3 DNA reads TGTGCCAGCAGCTTAGGTAGCGGGAGGGCCAATGAGCAGTTCTTC. This translates into CASSLGSGRANEQFF.

In its sample, this clonotype was seen many times. The rearrangement joins TRBV7-9 to TRBJ2-7, with 7 positions matching TRBD1. J gave up 6 bases and V 0 bases, and 5 bases lay outside the gene matches. The length of the CDR3 is 14 residues. Germline CDR1 reads SEHNR; CDR2 reads FQNEAQ (reference sequence). The CDR3 reads CASSLAGTAREQYF. CDR3 DNA: TGTGCCAGCAGCTTAGCGGGGACAGCGCGCGAGCAGTACTTC.

The chain joins TRBV25-1 to TRBJ1-1; unclear D gene. V lost 6 bases and J lost 2, with 7 bases in between. The CDR3 totals 12 residues. Per germline, CDR1 MGHDK and CDR2 SYGVNS. CDR3 coding DNA: TGTGCCAGCAGCTTTCGTAACACTGAAGCTTTCTTT. It is translated as CASSFRNTEAFF.

As DNA, the CDR3 is TGTGCCAGCGGAGGGACAGGGAACAACGAGCAGTACTTC. Its protein is CASGGTGNNEQYF. The genes are TRBV11-3 and TRBJ2-7; 9 nucleotides match TRBD1. V dropped 8 bases and J dropped 5; count of bases not matched to a gene: 7. This CDR3 comprises 13 residues. Looked up from germline, CDR1 is SGHNT and CDR2 is YENEEA.

There are many counts of this clonotype. V usage is TRBV29-1 and J usage is TRBJ2-3; 8 bases map to TRBD1. CDR1 and CDR2 from the germline V gene are SQVTM and ANQGSEA. The CDR3 is 15 amino acids. The V gene end was trimmed by 6 bases and the J gene end by 3 bases; junction bases not matched to a gene: 11. Here the CDR3 DNA reads TGCAGCGTCGATATAGGACAGGGTAGGACAGATACGCAGTATTTT. It translates to CSVDIGQGRTDTQYF.

This clonotype has at least ten counts. The rearrangement links TRBV20-1 to TRBJ2-3, with D unclear. The germline V gene encodes CDR1 DFQATT and CDR2 SNEGSKA (reference sequence). The ends were cut back, 3 bases at V and 1 base at J, with 11 bases in the middle. This CDR3 comprises 14 residues. In DNA form, the CDR3 reads TGCAGTGCTAGTAGACCCGCCCGCACAGATACGCAGTATTTT. Its translation is CSASRPARTDTQYF.

Turning to this clonotype: Mismatch with germline at one junction end may stem from a read error. The V and J genes are TRBV5-1 and TRBJ2-6, with D perhaps being TRBD1 or TRBD2 (5 bases each). Germline loops: CDR1 SGHRS, CDR2 YFSETQ. This CDR3 region has 12 residues. CDR3 amino acids: CASSLDPGPWAF. The CDR3 region has the DNA TGCGCCAGCAGCTTGGACCCGGGACCCTGGGCTTTC.

This chain connects TRBV6-2 or TRBV6-3 to TRBJ2-5, with 7 bases identical to TRBD1. There are 14 residues in the CDR3. J gave up 3 bases and V 6 bases, and 7 bases lay outside the gene matches. Germline CDR1 MNHEY, CDR2 SVGEGT. The CDR3 bases are TGTGCCAGCAGGGATATTGGACAGGAAGAGACCCAGTACTTC. Its translation is CASRDIGQEETQYF.

This clonotype has just one count. Germline is not matched at one junction end, which may reflect a read error. The CDR3 region is CAGSSPKTGGNTGELFF. CDR3 in DNA: TGCGCCGGCAGCTCCCCCAAGACAGGGGGCAACACCGGGGAGCTGTTCTTT. V is TRBV5-1 and J is TRBJ2-2, with 10 bases identical to TRBD1. Looked up from germline, CDR1 is SGHRS and CDR2 is YFSETQ. The CDR3 length is 17 residues.

This clonotype has a count of ten or more. V gene TRBV5-1 combines with J gene TRBJ2-5; D might be TRBD1 or TRBD2, each matching 5 bases. CDR1 and CDR2 (germline): SGHRS, YFSETQ. V was cut by 1 base and J by 4 bases, with 17 bases left in between. This CDR3 contains 16 residues. The CDR3 region is CASSLPPGSRRETQYF. Written as DNA, the CDR3 is TGCGCCAGCAGCTTGCCCCCAGGGAGTAGGCGAGAGACCCAGTACTTC. The full variable domain, with the rest looked up from reference TRBV5-1 and TRBJ2-5, is KAGVTQTPRYLIKTRGQQVTLSCSPISGHRSVSWYQQTPGQGLQFLFEYFSETQRNKGNFPGRFSGRQFSNSRSEMNVSTLELGDSALYLCASSLPPGSRRETQYFGPGTRLLVL.

This clonotype was seen a handful of times. The conserved phenylalanine or tryptophan normally closing the CDR3 is absent here, so this likely arose from a read error. This chain connects TRBV7-3 to TRBJ2-1; D might be TRBD2 (6 bases). The CDR3 sequence is 14 residues long. V shed 5 bases and J shed 1 base, with 9 bases lying between them. Germline V gene lookup returns CDR1 SGHTA and CDR2 FQGTGA. Written as DNA, the CDR3 is TGTGCCAGCAGCCAGGGACTTTCCTACAATGAGCAGTTCCTC. It encodes CASSQGLSYNEQFL.

This clonotype came up many times. V gene TRBV6-5 combines with J gene TRBJ1-5; D gene uncertain. Germline V gives CDR1 MNHEY, CDR2 SVGAGI. CDR3 length equals 13 residues. The V and J ends lost 3 bases and 0 bases respectively, with 3 bases between them. CDR3 in DNA: TGTGCCAGCAGTTATGATAGCAATCAGCCCCAGCATTTT. Its translation: CASSYDSNQPQHF.

Turning to this clonotype: This may be a read error: a much more frequent sequence differs by one nucleotide. V gene TRBV6-4 combines with J gene TRBJ2-3; no definite D call. The CDR3 runs to 13 residues. The V end was cut by 5 bases, the J end by 0 bases, with 6 bases between. Germline loops: CDR1 MRHNA, CDR2 SNTAGT. Written as DNA, the CDR3 is TGTGCCAGCAGTCACGTTAGCACAGATACGCAGTATTTT. Translation: CASSHVSTDTQYF.